This TCR beta chain was sequenced for a study of shared clonotypes between healthy human individuals. Overall study: Every donor yielded three CD4 naive, three CD4 memory, two CD8 naive and one CD8 memory plate.

A 200 ng quantity of DNA, 30,000 to 35,000 T cell genomes, went into the sorted-subset replicate PCRs. TCRdb's copy holds only in-frame clones and misses some; the assay was immunoSEQ multiplex PCR. The sample gives about 2.1 million clones, 80% to 95% of which show up once; roughly 1.7% is in the top ten. V was pared by 5 bases and J by 3 bases, with 8 bases between. CDR1 and CDR2 (germline): GTSNPN, SVGIG (reference sequence). The CDR3 runs 11 residues. Terminally differentiated effector memory CD45RA+ cells were left out of the naive CD8 fraction, which was CD45RO-negative and positively selected for CCR7. As regards this clone: Its target is unknown.

Findings and caveats of the study: It was the non-shared clonotypes that had lower generation probabilities than clonotypes shared by all four donors.

The sequenced material came from naive CD8+ T cells from PBMCs. The TCR was taken from a young man in good health. Some clones in this sample may be carry-over from other donors' samples. V gene TRBV30 combines with J gene TRBJ2-7; no clear D. The CDR3 region has the DNA TGTGCCTGGGCTCTCCTCTACGAGCAGTACTTC. This gives the protein CAWALLYEQYF.